Included here is one TCR beta chain sequence, with context. Its antigen is unknown. Sequence at one end of the junction differs from germline and may be a read error. The data were obtained in a study of T cell repertoires in cytomegalovirus infection. Whole-study context: Both recently identified HLA-C-restricted and well-studied HLA-B-restricted CMV epitopes were used in the study. CMV infection and matching HLA type were both indicated by public TCR beta signatures. Study-wide points: Dominant in the ex vivo response were TCR beta clonotypes restricted by HLA-C and specific for CMV.

This CDR3 is 12 amino acids long. Per germline, CDR1 SGHNT and CDR2 YYREEE (reference sequence). Via MiXCR, TCRdb re-called the reads, giving one row per CDR3 protein. This sample yields some 800,000 distinct CDR3 sequences, of which 32% are seen a single time; 9.5% to 15% belongs to the top ten. The receptor was derived from a human donor in good health (CMV status not recorded). Some clones in this sample may be carry-over from other donors' samples. This sequence joins TRBV5-4 and TRBJ2-7, with D maybe TRBD1 (5 bases). The source was cultured CD8+ T cells from PBMCs, collected from culture after CMV antigen stimulation. The CDR3 DNA sequence: TGTGCCAGCAGCGGTGTCGGACAAAGCTGGAACTTC. It is translated as CASSGVGQSWNF.